This T cell receptor beta chain comes out of a study of somatic mutations in cytotoxic T cells in rheumatoid arthritis. Study summary: Patient blood was drawn as 30 ml EDTA; the draw came right after diagnosis and before any treatment. A subset of V beta antibody-stained T-cell populations was isolated by flow sorting, reaching nearly 100% purity, and this subset included V beta1+ cells that went on to TCRB sequencing.

The study's findings and limits: Slight underrepresentation of TRBV07 in rheumatoid arthritis patients was not adjusted for multiple comparisons. CD8+ clonality increased with age in rheumatoid arthritis patients but not in healthy controls.

The data were produced by immunoSEQ multiplex PCR, yet TCRdb's version contains in-frame clones alone and is incomplete. This sample carries 3,000 to 4,500 clones, about 70% of them seen once, and the ten largest clones take around a quarter. With regard to this clone: What it binds is not known.

With V trimmed by 4 bases and J by 0 bases, 5 bases remained unmatched. This CDR3 has 15 residues. Germline loops: CDR1 KGHSY, CDR2 FQNENV. Source material: CD8+ T cells sorted from blood. This chain links TRBV16 with TRBJ2-7; 8 nucleotides agree with TRBD1. The source is an adult with rheumatoid arthritis. The chain's CDR3 is CASSPPGQASYEQYF. CDR3 nucleotides: TGTGCCAGCAGCCCCCCGGGACAGGCCTCCTACGAGCAGTACTTC.